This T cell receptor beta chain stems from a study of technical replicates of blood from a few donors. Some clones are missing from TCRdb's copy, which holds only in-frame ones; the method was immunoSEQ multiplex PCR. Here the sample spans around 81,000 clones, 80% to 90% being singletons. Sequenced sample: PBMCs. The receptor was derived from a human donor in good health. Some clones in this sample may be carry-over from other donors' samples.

The CDR3 sequence: CASSLGQGTGNTIYF. The DNA of the CDR3 is TGTGCCAGCAGCTTGGGACAGGGGACAGGAAACACCATATATTTT. The rearrangement links TRBV7-3 to TRBJ1-3, with TRBD1 matching over 10 bases. V lost 3 bases to trimming and J lost 4 bases; unmatched junction nucleotides: 3. Germline CDR1 is SGHTA and CDR2 is FQGTGA. This CDR3 is built from 15 residues.